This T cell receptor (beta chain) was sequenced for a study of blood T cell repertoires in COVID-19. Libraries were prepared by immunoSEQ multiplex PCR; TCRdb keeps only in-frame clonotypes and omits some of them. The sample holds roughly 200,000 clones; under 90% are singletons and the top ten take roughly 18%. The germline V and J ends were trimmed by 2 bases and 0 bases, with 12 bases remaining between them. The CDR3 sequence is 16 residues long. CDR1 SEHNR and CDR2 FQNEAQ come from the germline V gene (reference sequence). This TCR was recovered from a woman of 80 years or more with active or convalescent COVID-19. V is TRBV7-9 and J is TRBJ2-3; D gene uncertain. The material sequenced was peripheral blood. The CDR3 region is CASSLYSQISTDTQYF. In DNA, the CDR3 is TGTGCCAGCAGCTTATATTCACAGATAAGCACAGATACGCAGTATTTT.